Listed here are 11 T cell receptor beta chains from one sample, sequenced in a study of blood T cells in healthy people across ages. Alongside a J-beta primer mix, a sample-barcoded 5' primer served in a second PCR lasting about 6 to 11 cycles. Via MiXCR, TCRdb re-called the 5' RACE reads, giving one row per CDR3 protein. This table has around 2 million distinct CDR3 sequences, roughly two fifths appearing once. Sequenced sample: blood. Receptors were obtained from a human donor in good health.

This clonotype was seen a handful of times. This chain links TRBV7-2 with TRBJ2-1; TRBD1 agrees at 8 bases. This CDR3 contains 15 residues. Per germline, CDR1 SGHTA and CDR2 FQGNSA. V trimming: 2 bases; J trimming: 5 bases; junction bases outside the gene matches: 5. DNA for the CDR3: TGTGCCAGCAGCTTATGGCAGGGGGCGAACAATGAGCAGTTCTTC. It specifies CASSLWQGANNEQFF.

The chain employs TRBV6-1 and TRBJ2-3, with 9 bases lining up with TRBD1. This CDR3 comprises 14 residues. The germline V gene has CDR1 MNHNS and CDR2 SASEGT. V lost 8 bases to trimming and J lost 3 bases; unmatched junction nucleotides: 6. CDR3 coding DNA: TGTGCCAGCCTACTGGGACAGGGAACAGATACGCAGTATTTT. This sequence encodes CASLLGQGTDTQYF.

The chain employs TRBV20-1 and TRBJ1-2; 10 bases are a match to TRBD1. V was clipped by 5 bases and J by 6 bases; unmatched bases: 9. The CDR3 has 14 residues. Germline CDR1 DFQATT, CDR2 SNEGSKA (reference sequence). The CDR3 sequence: CSAGLPTGGNGYTF. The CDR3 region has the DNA TGCAGTGCTGGACTACCGACAGGGGGCAATGGCTACACCTTC.

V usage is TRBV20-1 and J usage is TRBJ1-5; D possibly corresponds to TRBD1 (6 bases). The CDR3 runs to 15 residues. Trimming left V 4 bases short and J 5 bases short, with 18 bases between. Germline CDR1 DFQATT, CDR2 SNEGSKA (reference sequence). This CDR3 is CSATEGVGLDQPQHF. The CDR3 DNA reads TGCAGTGCTACCGAGGGGGTGGGGTTGGATCAGCCCCAGCATTTT.

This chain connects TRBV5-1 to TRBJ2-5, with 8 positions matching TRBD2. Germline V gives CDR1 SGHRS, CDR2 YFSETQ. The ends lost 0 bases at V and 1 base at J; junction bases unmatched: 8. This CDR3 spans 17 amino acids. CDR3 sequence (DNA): TGCGCCAGCAGCTTGGGCGGCGGGGGGACGACCCAAGAGACCCAGTACTTC. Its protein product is CASSLGGGGTTQETQYF.

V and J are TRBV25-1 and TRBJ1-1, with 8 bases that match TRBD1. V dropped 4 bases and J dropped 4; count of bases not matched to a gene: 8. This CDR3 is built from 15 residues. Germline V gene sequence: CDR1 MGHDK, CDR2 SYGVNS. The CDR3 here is CASSGSTGDVTEAFF. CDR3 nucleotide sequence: TGTGCCAGCAGTGGCTCGACAGGGGATGTCACTGAAGCTTTCTTT.

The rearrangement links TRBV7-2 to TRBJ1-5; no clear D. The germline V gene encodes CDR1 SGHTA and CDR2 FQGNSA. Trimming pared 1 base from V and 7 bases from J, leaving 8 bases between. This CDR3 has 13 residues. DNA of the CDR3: TGTGCCAGCAGCTTAGATTTGGGGCAGCCCCAGCATTTT. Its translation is CASSLDLGQPQHF.

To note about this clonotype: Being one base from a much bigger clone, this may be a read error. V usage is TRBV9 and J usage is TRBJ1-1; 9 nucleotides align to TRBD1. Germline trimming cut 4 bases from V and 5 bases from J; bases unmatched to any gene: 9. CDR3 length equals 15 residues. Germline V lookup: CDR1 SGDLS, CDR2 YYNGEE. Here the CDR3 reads CASSLGTGIGTEAFF. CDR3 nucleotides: TGTGCCAGCAGCCTTGGGACAGGGATTGGTACTGAAGCTTTCTTT.

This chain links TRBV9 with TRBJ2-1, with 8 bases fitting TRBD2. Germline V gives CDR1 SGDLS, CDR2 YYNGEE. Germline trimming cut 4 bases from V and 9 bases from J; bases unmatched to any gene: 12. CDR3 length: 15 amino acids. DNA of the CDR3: TGTGCCAGCAGCCTCCGCGGAGCGGGGGTTCGTGAGCAGTTCTTC. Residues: CASSLRGAGVREQFF.

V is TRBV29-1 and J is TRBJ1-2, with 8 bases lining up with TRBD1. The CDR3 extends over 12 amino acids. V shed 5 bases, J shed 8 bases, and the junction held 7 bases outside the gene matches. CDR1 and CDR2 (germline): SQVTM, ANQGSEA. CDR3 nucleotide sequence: TGCAGCGTTACAACAGGGGGAGGGGGCTACACCTTC. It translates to CSVTTGGGGYTF.

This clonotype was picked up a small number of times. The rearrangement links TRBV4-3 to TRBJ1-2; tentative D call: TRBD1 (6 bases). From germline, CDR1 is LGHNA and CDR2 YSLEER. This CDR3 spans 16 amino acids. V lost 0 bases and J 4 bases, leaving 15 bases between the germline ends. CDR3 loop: CASSQDLIRDTYGYTF. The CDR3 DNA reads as TGCGCCAGCAGCCAAGATTTAATTCGGGACACCTATGGCTACACCTTC.